The rows below give T cell receptor beta chains drawn from one sample of a study of CD8 T cells in Susac syndrome. TCRdb processed the immunoSEQ multiplex PCR reads anew with MiXCR; each CDR3 protein has one entry. The data hold around 200,000 distinct CDR3 sequences, with 95% observed a single time. Sequencing was done on a sample of CD4+ T cells from PBMCs. These receptors all stem from a human donor in good health. CDR3s include the opening cysteine and the closing phenylalanine or tryptophan. A D gene is named only where the DNA matches it firmly. Rows give clone size only sometimes, using once, few, many, or a class for an expanded clone.

D	J	V	size	CDR3	DNA
TRBD1	TRBJ1-6	TRBV18	NA	CASSLWTGGYNSPLHF	TGTGCCAGCTCACTCTGGACAGGGGGCTATAATTCACCCCTCCACTTT
NA	TRBJ1-5	TRBV3-1	NA	CASSQSGQPQHF	TGTGCCAGCAGCCAATCAGGTCAGCCCCAGCATTTT
TRBD1	TRBJ1-5	TRBV9	NA	CASSFSGGGNQPQHF	TGTGCCAGCAGTTTCTCAGGGGGTGGGAATCAGCCCCAGCATTTT
NA	TRBJ2-7	TRBV3-1	NA	CASSPLVGLSSYEQYF	TGTGCCAGCAGCCCATTAGTCGGACTCAGCTCCTACGAGCAGTACTTC
TRBD2	TRBJ2-5	TRBV3-1	NA	CASRLAGGEETQYF	TGTGCCAGCAGACTAGCGGGAGGCGAAGAGACCCAGTACTTC
NA	TRBJ2-3	TRBV6-4	once	CASRRGPLTDTQYF	TGTGCCAGCCGAAGGGGACCACTCACAGATACGCAGTATTTT
NA	TRBJ2-3	TRBV18	NA	CASSRSAQGGTDTQYF	TGTGCCAGCTCACGGTCGGCACAGGGAGGCACAGATACGCAGTATTTT
NA	TRBJ1-2	TRBV7-2	once	CASSFGQTYGYTF	TGTGCCAGCAGCTTCGGACAGACCTATGGCTACACCTTC
NA	TRBJ2-3	TRBV27	NA	CASSFERNTQYF	TGTGCCAGCAGTTTTGAAAGGAATACGCAGTATTTT
TRBD2	TRBJ2-5	TRBV11-2	NA	CASSGGRAQETQYF	TGTGCCAGCAGCGGCGGGAGGGCACAAGAGACCCAGTACTTC
NA	TRBJ1-1	TRBV29-1	NA	CAAGYDGEAFF	TGCGCGGCGGGGTATGACGGTGAAGCTTTCTTT
NA	TRBJ2-7	TRBV20-1	NA	CSAHGEALSYEQYF	TGCAGTGCTCATGGGGAGGCCCTTTCCTACGAGCAGTACTTC
NA	TRBJ1-2	TRBV29-1	NA	CSVGLGMDYGYTF	TGCAGCGTTGGTCTGGGGATGGACTATGGCTACACCTTC
TRBD1	TRBJ1-4	TRBV29-1	NA	CSVVGGTGGNEKLFF	TGCAGCGTTGTTGGAGGGACAGGGGGTAATGAAAAACTGTTTTTT
TRBD1	TRBJ1-1	TRBV29-1	NA	CSVWDRANTEAFF	TGCAGCGTTTGGGACAGGGCGAACACTGAAGCTTTCTTT
TRBD2	TRBJ2-1	TRBV7-2	NA	CASSLGTSIDEQFF	TGTGCCAGCAGCCTCGGGACTAGCATCGATGAGCAGTTCTTC
NA	TRBJ2-3	TRBV28	NA	CASSSRRKGTDTQYF	TGTGCCAGCAGTTCCCGTCGAAAGGGCACAGATACGCAGTATTTT
NA	TRBJ1-2	TRBV7-2	NA	CASSLQAPGGYTF	TGTGCCAGCAGCTTACAGGCACCAGGCGGCTACACCTTC
NA	TRBJ1-4	TRBV30	NA	CAWISVEKLFF	TGTGCCTGGATTTCGGTTGAAAAACTGTTTTTT
TRBD2	TRBJ2-5	TRBV4-3	NA	CASSRASGDQETQYF	TGCGCCAGCAGCAGGGCTAGCGGGGACCAAGAGACCCAGTACTTC
NA	TRBJ1-1	TRBV25-1	NA	CASNPTGRNTEAFF	TGTGCCAGCAACCCGACGGGACGGAACACTGAAGCTTTCTTT
TRBD1	TRBJ1-6	TRBV7-9	NA	CASSPWTGNNSPLHF	TGTGCCAGCAGCCCCTGGACAGGGAACAATTCACCCCTCCACTTT
TRBD1	TRBJ1-2	TRBV9	NA	CASSVLPGQGGYGYTF	TGTGCCAGCAGCGTCCTCCCGGGACAGGGGGGCTATGGCTACACCTTC
TRBD1	TRBJ1-5	TRBV6-2/TRBV6-3	NA	CASRTGLRNQPQHF	TGTGCCAGCAGGACAGGGCTTCGGAATCAGCCCCAGCATTTT
TRBD2	TRBJ2-3	TRBV4-2	NA	CASSQGQREFRDTQYF	TGTGCCAGCAGCCAAGGGCAGCGGGAATTCAGAGATACGCAGTATTTT
NA	TRBJ1-3	TRBV30	NA	CAWIGGNTIYF	TGTGCCTGGATCGGTGGAAACACCATATATTTT
NA	TRBJ1-5	TRBV4-1	NA	CASSQAGGRNQPQHF	TGCGCCAGCAGCCAAGCAGGAGGGCGAAATCAGCCCCAGCATTTT
TRBD2	TRBJ2-1	TRBV20-1	NA	CSARRLAGGQFF	TGCAGTGCTAGACGACTAGCGGGAGGGCAGTTCTTC
NA	TRBJ2-2	TRBV7-9	NA	CASSLESGELFF	TGTGCCAGCAGCTTAGAGTCCGGGGAGCTGTTTTTT
NA	TRBJ2-6	TRBV5-4	NA	CASSLGGRPAGANVLTF	TGTGCCAGCAGCTTGGGAGGACGGCCTGCTGGGGCCAACGTCCTGACTTTC
NA	TRBJ1-1	TRBV20-1	NA	CSAPRSGNTEAFF	TGCAGTGCCCCTCGCTCGGGGAACACTGAAGCTTTCTTT
TRBD1	TRBJ2-6	TRBV2	once	CASSDWQGASGANVLTF	TGTGCCAGCAGTGATTGGCAGGGGGCGTCTGGGGCCAACGTCCTGACTTTC
TRBD1	TRBJ1-2	TRBV19	few	CASSRDRENGYTF	TGTGCCAGTAGTCGGGACAGGGAAAATGGCTACACCTTC
TRBD2	TRBJ2-1	TRBV12-3/TRBV12-4	NA	CASSSRGSGDSSYNEQFF	TGTGCCAGCAGCTCCCGGGGTAGCGGGGATTCCTCCTACAATGAGCAGTTCTTC
TRBD1	TRBJ1-6	TRBV4-3	NA	CASASGTGKIEPLHF	TGCGCCAGCGCATCCGGGACAGGAAAAATTGAACCCCTCCACTTT
TRBD2	TRBJ2-5	TRBV9	once	CASSSRLAEETQYF	TGTGCCAGCAGCTCTAGACTAGCGGAAGAGACCCAGTACTTC
NA	TRBJ2-5	TRBV14	NA	CASSQSETQYF	TGTGCCAGCAGCCAATCGGAGACCCAGTACTTC
TRBD2	TRBJ2-3	TRBV29-1	NA	CSVRETSGTADTQYF	TGCAGCGTTCGTGAGACTAGCGGGACGGCAGATACGCAGTATTTT
NA	TRBJ2-3	TRBV27	NA	CASRAGTSTDTQYF	TGTGCCAGTAGAGCGGGTACAAGCACAGATACGCAGTATTTT
NA	TRBJ2-2	TRBV4-2	NA	CASSQVGQGGTGELFF	TGTGCCAGCAGCCAAGTTGGACAGGGAGGGACCGGGGAGCTGTTTTTT
NA	TRBJ1-5	TRBV18	once	CASSPGDSNQPQHF	TGTGCCAGCTCACCAGGGGATAGCAATCAGCCCCAGCATTTT
NA	TRBJ2-1	TRBV30	NA	CAWSVGNEQFF	TGTGCCTGGAGTGTCGGCAATGAGCAGTTCTTC
NA	TRBJ2-1	TRBV9	NA	CASSVRLDRSNEQFF	TGTGCCAGCAGCGTACGGTTAGACAGGAGCAATGAGCAGTTCTTC
NA	TRBJ2-6	TRBV12-3/TRBV12-4	NA	CASSRYGEAGANVLTF	TGTGCCAGCAGTCGGTACGGGGAGGCTGGGGCCAACGTCCTGACTTTC
TRBD1	TRBJ1-5	TRBV29-1	NA	CSVGLGQGQPQHF	TGCAGCGTTGGGTTGGGACAGGGCCAGCCCCAGCATTTT
NA	TRBJ2-5	TRBV4-1	NA	CASSRLLGTQETQYF	TGCGCCAGCAGCCGGCTTTTAGGGACACAAGAGACCCAGTACTTC